This T cell receptor beta chain was observed in a study of blood T cell repertoires in COVID-19. At the level of the study: Samples came from the United States, Italy and Spain, spanning acute and convalescent COVID-19. T cells, B-cell-depleted T cells, or PBMCs provided the cDNA or gDNA that served as material.

The CDR3 spans 13 residues. Germline V lookup: CDR1 SGHVS, CDR2 FQNEAQ. Trimming took 5 bases from V and 0 from J, leaving 7 bases between them. While infection was still active, Seattle patients were enrolled and then followed longitudinally. In the authors' workflow: Scientists estimated how many nucleated cells there were by amplifying reference gene primers. TCRdb keeps only in-frame clones here, not all; method: immunoSEQ multiplex PCR. The D gene and trimming were derived from the DNA, and the V and J assignments and clone size from that table. This table holds approximately 97,000 clones, about 90% found once.

The sequence came from a woman in her fifties or sixties with COVID-19, enrolled during active disease. The sequencing input was peripheral blood. The chain has TRBV7-8 and TRBJ1-1; D gene unclear. As DNA, the CDR3 is TGTGCCAGCAGCACCAGGATGAACACTGAAGCTTTCTTT. This codes for CASSTRMNTEAFF.